The rows below give T cell receptor beta chains drawn from one sample of a study of control samples from healthy donors and cancer patients. Clones were sequenced by immunoSEQ multiplex PCR, and TCRdb holds only the in-frame ones, with some missing. The sample has 260,000 or so clones, about 80% seen once. Sample: PBMCs. Receptor source: a woman aged 55-69 years with lung cancer. The CDR3 runs from the conserved cysteine through the conserved F or W. The D gene is left open where the match is weak. Not every row has a clone size; where given, it reads once, few, many or a size class.

V,size,D,J,DNA,CDR3
TRBV2,NA,NA,TRBJ1-5,TGTGCCAGCAGTGGTAGGGGGGGCGGTCAGCCCCAGCATTTT,CASSGRGGGQPQHF
TRBV19,NA,NA,TRBJ1-4,TGTGCCAGTAGTGGCACAGCTCCTCTGATGGAAAAACTGTTTTTT,CASSGTAPLMEKLFF
TRBV3-1/TRBV3-2,NA,NA,TRBJ2-1,TGTGCCAGCAGCCAAGATTGGGGGAATGAGCAGTTCTTC,CASSQDWGNEQFF
TRBV15,NA,NA,TRBJ1-5,TGTGCCACCAGCAGAGACCGGACAGTGTTCAATCAGCCCCAGCATTTT,CATSRDRTVFNQPQHF
TRBV19,NA,TRBD2,TRBJ2-1,TGTGCCAGTAGTATCATAGCGGGGGCCCACAATGAGCAGTTCTTC,CASSIIAGAHNEQFF
TRBV18,NA,TRBD1,TRBJ1-1,TGTGCCAGCTCACCACTTATCAGGGGGTCTGAAGCTTTCTTT,CASSPLIRGSEAFF
TRBV19,once,NA,TRBJ2-7,TGTGCCAGTAGTACCAGGGAGCAGTACTTC,CASSTREQYF
TRBV3-1/TRBV3-2,NA,NA,TRBJ2-7,TGTGCCAGCAGGTCCGGGACTGGGGAAGAGCAGTACTTC,CASRSGTGEEQYF
TRBV3-1/TRBV3-2,NA,NA,TRBJ1-4,TGTGCCAGCAGCCCCCTCCCCCTATCAACTAATGAAAAACTGTTTTTT,CASSPLPLSTNEKLFF
TRBV5-1,NA,TRBD1,TRBJ2-3,TGCGCCAGCAGCTCCGGGGACAGGGGGATCGATACGCAGTATTTT,CASSSGDRGIDTQYF
TRBV6-2/TRBV6-3,NA,NA,TRBJ1-5,TGTGCCAGCAGTTACGCGCAGGGGACGGTTAGCAATCAGCCCCAGCATTTT,CASSYAQGTVSNQPQHF
TRBV5-4,NA,TRBD2,TRBJ2-3,TGTGCCAGCAGCCCGGACGGGACTAGGAGCACAGATACGCAGTATTTT,CASSPDGTRSTDTQYF
TRBV5-6,NA,TRBD2,TRBJ2-7,TGTGCCAGCACCCAACTAGCGCAAAGCCCCTACGAGCAGTACTTC,CASTQLAQSPYEQYF
TRBV19,NA,TRBD1,TRBJ1-1,TGTGCCAGTCGACAGGGATCGGCTAGCACTGAAGCTTTCTTT,CASRQGSASTEAFF
TRBV2,NA,NA,TRBJ1-2,TGTGCCAGCAGTGTGGCCGGAGGCTACACCTTC,CASSVAGGYTF
TRBV2,NA,TRBD1,TRBJ1-6,TGTGCCAGCAGTGAATCGGGACAGGGGGTTCCCCTCCACTTT,CASSESGQGVPLHF
TRBV3-1/TRBV3-2,NA,TRBD1,TRBJ1-2,TGTGCCAGCAGCCCTGGACAGGGGGGAGGCTACACCTTC,CASSPGQGGGYTF
TRBV7-9,NA,TRBD2,TRBJ2-5,TGTGCCAGCAGCGAAAATAGCGGGAGTGGGGAGACCCAGTACTTC,CASSENSGSGETQYF
TRBV27,few,NA,TRBJ1-2,TGTGCCAGCAGTTTATCGGCAGCTAGGAACTATGGCTACACCTTC,CASSLSAARNYGYTF
TRBV9,few,TRBD1,TRBJ2-6,TGTGCCAGCGGACAGGGGACGCCTGGGGCCAACGTCCTGACTTTC,CASGQGTPGANVLTF
TRBV5-1,NA,TRBD2,TRBJ2-3,TGCGCCAGCAGCACTGGGACTAGCGGGAGGTCGGATACGCAGTATTTT,CASSTGTSGRSDTQYF
TRBV2,NA,NA,TRBJ1-6,TGTGCCAGCAGTGAAAGGCAGAGCTCCTATAATTCACCCCTCCACTTT,CASSERQSSYNSPLHF
TRBV5-1,NA,NA,TRBJ2-5,TGCGCCAGCAGCTTGGGACAGAGGGTAGGAGGGGAGACCCAGTACTTC,CASSLGQRVGGETQYF
TRBV15,few,NA,TRBJ2-1,TGTGCCACCAGCAGACAAGAAAGGAATGAGCAGTTCTTC,CATSRQERNEQFF
TRBV5-1,NA,NA,TRBJ1-2,TGCGCCAGCAGCTTGTACAGGGCCTCCTATGGCTACACCTTC,CASSLYRASYGYTF
TRBV6-1,NA,NA,TRBJ1-2,TGTGCCAGCAGTGAAGCAGGGCGCGGGGGCTACACCTTC,CASSEAGRGGYTF
TRBV9,NA,NA,TRBJ1-6,TGTGCCAGCAGCCCCAGTTTCAGCTCCTATAATTCACCCCTCCACTTT,CASSPSFSSYNSPLHF